This record looks at one TCR beta chain sequence and its context. The sample belongs to a study of blood T cell repertoires in COVID-19. Overall study context: From the United States, Italy and Spain came samples of acute and convalescent COVID-19. Sources were T cells, B-cell-depleted T cells, or PBMCs; the material itself was cDNA or gDNA.

Germline V CDR1 and CDR2: SNHLY, FYNNEI. V was trimmed by 5 bases and J by 7 bases, leaving 8 bases between them. The CDR3 runs to 11 residues. Authors' data handling: Estimates of nucleated cell counts were drawn from the amplification of reference gene primers. Data came from immunoSEQ multiplex PCR; TCRdb stores just in-frame clones and leaves some out. That table furnishes V, J and clone size, whereas the DNA furnished D and trimming. Among tens of thousands of clones listed, approximately 90% were seen once. J is TRBJ1-1 and V is TRBV2; D is perhaps TRBD1 (6 bases). The TCR was taken from an elderly woman with acute or convalescent COVID-19. The sequenced sample was peripheral blood. CDR3 coding DNA: TGTGCCAGCAGTAGCAGGGGTGAAGCTTTCTTT. It translates to CASSSRGEAFF.